The source of this T cell receptor beta chain is a study of blood T cell repertoires in COVID-19. Study summary: Researchers got acute and convalescent COVID-19 samples from the United States, Italy and Spain.

Germline V gene lookup returns CDR1 LGHNA and CDR2 YNFKEQ. This CDR3 is built from 14 residues. V trimming: 8 bases; J trimming: 8 bases; junction bases outside the gene matches: 8. Ages ranged from about 18 to 100 years, with residence in more than 20 US areas. As handled by the study authors: Amplification of reference gene primers was used by the study to estimate nucleated cell counts. Using immunoSEQ multiplex PCR, the repertoire was profiled, and TCRdb retains in-frame clones only, with some absent. From that table come the V and J calls and clone size; the DNA was used to work out D and trimming. The repertoire holds 200,000 to 250,000 clones, with roughly 82% as singletons.

The rearrangement uses TRBV4-2 and TRBJ1-6; 8 bases agree with TRBD1. The origin of this receptor is a woman in her forties or fifties who had recovered from COVID-19. Sequenced material: PBMCs or T cells enriched from blood (not recorded which). The CDR3 sequence: CASRRQGYDSPLHF. Here the CDR3 DNA reads TGTGCCAGCCGCAGACAGGGGTATGATTCACCCCTCCACTTT.